Shown below are 21 T cell receptor beta chains from a single sample sequenced in a study of blood T cell repertoires in COVID-19. Here immunoSEQ multiplex PCR was the method, and the copy in TCRdb shows in-frame clones only, minus some. The sample holds about 73,000 clones, 89% seen once. Sequenced input: peripheral blood. Receptors were obtained from a man of 80 years or more with acute or convalescent COVID-19.

The chain uses TRBV3-1 (or the pseudogene TRBV3-2) and TRBJ2-6; the D gene is possibly TRBD1 (7 bases). The CDR3 length is 16 residues. With 4 bases removed from V and 4 bases from J, the gap between germline ends came to 14 bases. Per germline, CDR1 LGHDT and CDR2 YNNKEL (reference sequence). In DNA, the CDR3 is TGTGCCAGCAGCCTCAGGGGGGCGTCCGGGGCCAACGTCCTGACTTTC. Its protein is CASSLRGASGANVLTF.

The chain carries TRBV2 and TRBJ1-5; TRBD1 matches at 8 bases. V lost 3 bases and J lost 2; bases outside the gene matches: 6. The CDR3 length is 16 residues. CDR1 and CDR2 from the germline V gene are SNHLY and FYNNEI. The CDR3 sequence: CASSEAGGTGNQPQHF. CDR3 nucleotides: TGTGCCAGCAGTGAGGCAGGGGGCACAGGCAATCAGCCCCAGCATTTT.

This CDR3 is CASSWSPGTGAYEQYF. The CDR3 nucleotides are TGCGCCAGCAGCTGGAGTCCCGGGACAGGGGCCTACGAGCAGTACTTC. This chain connects TRBV5-1 to TRBJ2-7; TRBD1 matches 10 bases. The V and J ends lost 3 bases and 2 bases, in that order; junction bases with no gene match: 8. Germline CDR1 SGHRS, CDR2 YFSETQ. The CDR3 contains 16 residues.

CDR3 residues: CAIAGTPYEQYF. The CDR3 coding sequence is TGTGCCATCGCCGGGACACCCTACGAGCAGTACTTC. This sequence joins TRBV10-3 and TRBJ2-7; possible D gene TRBD1, 6 bases. V was shortened by 8 bases and J by 2 bases, with 10 bases between the two germline ends. Looked up from germline, CDR1 is ENHRY and CDR2 is SYGVKD. CDR3 length: 12 amino acids.

V is TRBV25-1 and J is TRBJ1-2, with TRBD1 as a possible D gene (6 bases). V lost 4 bases and J lost 8, with 11 bases in between. The germline gives CDR1 MGHDK, CDR2 SYGVNS. The CDR3 spans 12 residues. The CDR3, as DNA: TGTGCCAGCAGTGCGGGCGGGGGCGGCTACACCTTC. This sequence encodes CASSAGGGGYTF.

V usage is TRBV10-3 and J usage is TRBJ1-3; D might be TRBD1 (5 bases). Germline lookup yields CDR1 ENHRY and CDR2 SYGVKD. With 0 bases removed from V and 0 bases from J, the gap between germline ends came to 6 bases. CDR3 length: 15 amino acids. DNA for the CDR3: TGTGCCATCAGTGAGTCCGGGGGCTCTGGAAACACCATATATTTT. It codes for CAISESGGSGNTIYF.

The V gene is TRBV6-5, the J gene TRBJ1-2; 8 bases match TRBD1. J was trimmed by 0 bases and V by 7 bases; bases with no gene match: 7. Germline values: CDR1 MNHEY, CDR2 SVGAGI. This CDR3 contains 15 residues. In DNA, the CDR3 is TGTGCCAGCACCAGGATACAGGGGGCTAACTATGGCTACACCTTC. Its translation: CASTRIQGANYGYTF.

The rearrangement links TRBV7-9 to TRBJ1-4, with D possibly TRBD1 on 5 matching bases. Per germline, CDR1 SEHNR and CDR2 FQNEAQ (reference sequence). This CDR3 has 12 residues. Trimming took off 5 bases at V and 8 bases at J, with 9 bases between the two ends. The CDR3 here is CASSGAEEKLFF. As DNA, the CDR3 is TGTGCCAGCAGCGGGGCCGAGGAAAAACTGTTTTTT. The whole variable domain, filled in from reference TRBV7-9 and TRBJ1-4, reads DTGVSQNPRHKITKRGQNVTFRCDPISEHNRLYWYRQTLGQGPEFLTYFQNEAQLEKSRLLSDRFSAERPKGSFSTLEIQRTEQGDSAMYLCASSGAEEKLFFGSGTQLSVL.

The chain has TRBV5-6 and TRBJ2-1, with TRBD2 matching over 7 bases. V dropped 5 bases and J dropped 10; count of bases not matched to a gene: 6. The CDR3 extends over 12 amino acids. Germline assignment: CDR1 SGHDT and CDR2 YYEEEE. CDR3 coding DNA: TGTGCCAGCAGTTGGCGGGAGACAGAGCAGTTCTTC. It yields the protein CASSWRETEQFF.

The V call is TRBV7-2, the J call TRBJ1-2; D is possibly TRBD1 (6 bases). V lost 5 bases, J lost 4 bases, and 14 bases lay in between. Germline V gene lookup returns CDR1 SGHTA and CDR2 FQGNSA. This CDR3 contains 14 residues. For the CDR3, the DNA is TGTGCCAGCAGCCCGGGGGGGGGCTCCTATGGCTACACCTTC. Translated: CASSPGGGSYGYTF.

The V call is TRBV3-1 (or the pseudogene TRBV3-2), the J call TRBJ2-2; 7 bases agree with TRBD2. With 11 bases clipped from V and 7 bases from J, the junction kept 13 bases outside the gene matches. Germline loops: CDR1 LGHDT, CDR2 YNNKEL (reference sequence). This CDR3 contains 14 residues. The DNA of the CDR3 is TGTGCCTGTGCGGGGCGGGAGAGCAACGGGGAGCTGTTTTTT. Translating it yields CACAGRESNGELFF.

There are a few counts of this clone. V and J are TRBV12-3 or TRBV12-4 and TRBJ2-7; D ambiguous. The CDR3 runs 12 residues. Trimming removed 5 bases from V and 5 bases from J, with 10 bases in between. DNA for the CDR3: TGTGCCAGCAGTCGATTTACAGACGAGCAGTACTTC. It translates to CASSRFTDEQYF.

The gene calls are TRBV2 and TRBJ1-2; weak D call: TRBD1 (5 bases). Trimming removed 2 bases from V and 1 base from J, with 17 bases in between. The CDR3 covers 17 residues. CDR1 is SNHLY and CDR2 is FYNNEI in the germline V gene. The CDR3 loop reads CASSEQGSGPYNYGYTF. The CDR3 DNA reads TGTGCCAGCAGTGAACAGGGAAGTGGACCTTATAACTATGGCTACACCTTC.

CDR3 protein: CASGPGQLEKLFF. The CDR3 DNA reads as TGTGCCAGTGGACCAGGGCAATTAGAAAAACTGTTTTTT. The chain joins TRBV19 to TRBJ1-4; possible D gene TRBD1, 5 bases. V shed 8 bases and J shed 8 bases, with 15 bases lying between them. CDR1 and CDR2 from the germline V gene are LNHDA and SQIVND (reference sequence). The CDR3 has 13 amino acids.

V and J are TRBV7-9 and TRBJ2-1; TRBD2 matches 7 bases. CDR1 is SEHNR and CDR2 is FQNEAQ in the germline V gene (reference sequence). V shed 1 base and J 15 bases; nucleotides not matched to a gene: 9. CDR3 size: 13 residues. The CDR3 DNA reads as TGTGCCAGCAGCTTAGAATTACGGGACTATCTGTTCTTC. Translated, it gives CASSLELRDYLFF.

CDR3 loop: CASSWAGGQPQHF. The CDR3 nucleotides are TGTGCCAGCAGTTGGGCCGGAGGGCAGCCCCAGCATTTT. J is TRBJ1-5 and V is TRBV6-5; D gene unclear. This CDR3 comprises 13 residues. The germline V gene has CDR1 MNHEY and CDR2 SVGAGI. Between the trimmed V and J ends, which lost 4 bases and 7 bases, there was a span of 11 bases.

The chain is built from TRBV5-1 and TRBJ2-3, with 11 bases identical to TRBD2. The CDR3 length is 14 residues. Trimming removed 4 bases from V and 10 bases from J; junction bases left unmatched: 8. Germline V lookup: CDR1 SGHRS, CDR2 YFSETQ. CDR3 in DNA: TGCGCCAGCAGCCCGACTAGCGGGGATCGTGCGCAGTATTTT. It translates to CASSPTSGDRAQYF.

The chain couples TRBV20-1 to TRBJ1-2; 7 bases map to TRBD1. Unmatched junction bases numbered 10, after V lost 5 bases and J lost 13 bases. The CDR3 runs to 11 residues. CDR1 DFQATT and CDR2 SNEGSKA come from the germline V gene (reference sequence). CDR3: CSAVGQRDSTF. CDR3 DNA sequence: TGCAGTGCTGTGGGACAGAGAGACTCCACCTTC.

The chain combines TRBV20-1 with TRBJ1-1; D is possibly TRBD1 (6 bases). Trimming shortened V by 6 bases and J by 11 bases, and 16 bases separated the two germline ends. CDR1 and CDR2 (germline): DFQATT, SNEGSKA (reference sequence). This CDR3 comprises 11 residues. In DNA, the CDR3 is TGCAGTGCCTCGCGAGGGGGTCGGGCTTTCTTT. It is translated as CSASRGGRAFF.

The chain has TRBV2 and TRBJ2-5, with a tentative D call TRBD1 (7 bases). The CDR3 covers 13 residues. Trimming cost V 5 bases and J 4 bases, with 11 bases left between them. From germline, CDR1 is SNHLY and CDR2 FYNNEI. The CDR3 DNA is TGTGCCAGCAGTCACAGGGGAGGAGAGACCCAGTACTTC. Encoded protein: CASSHRGGETQYF.

The chain combines TRBV19 with TRBJ2-1; 9 nucleotides line up with TRBD2. Unmatched junction bases numbered 8, after V lost 4 bases and J lost 7 bases. The CDR3 is 15 residues long. The germline V gene has CDR1 LNHDA and CDR2 SQIVND (reference sequence). Here the CDR3 reads CASSTNSGGWNEQFF. The CDR3 coding sequence is TGTGCCAGTAGTACGAATAGCGGGGGATGGAATGAGCAGTTCTTC.